This T cell receptor (beta chain) was identified in a study of cytomegalovirus exposure and HLA in healthy donors. Overall study findings and caveats: Most TCRs appeared rarely, but some public TCRs recurred in many donors. According to a subsequent analysis, TCR clusters from the first cohort were inclined to appear together in the 120 validation repertoires. Roughly 170 TCR beta chains were listed as cytomegalovirus-associated. Reportedly, diagnosis of cytomegalovirus status by the classifier showed high specificity and sensitivity.

Data came from immunoSEQ multiplex PCR; TCRdb stores just in-frame clones and leaves some out. The data contain roughly 60,000 clones, just over 90% of them seen just once; the ten biggest clones take up 1.3%. The CDR3 runs to 20 residues. The germline V gene has CDR1 SQVTM and CDR2 ANQGSEA. V lost 4 bases to trimming and J lost 4 bases, with 32 bases between them. This clone was seen once. The target antigen is unknown. The chain links TRBV29-1 to TRBJ1-3; D unresolved. Sequenced material: PBMCs. This clonotype was obtained from a young woman in good health and CMV-seronegative. CDR3 region: CSVGGLPTSKTTSPGNTIYF. The CDR3 DNA sequence: TGCAGCGTTGGAGGACTCCCAACCTCCAAGACGACTTCGCCGGGAAACACCATATATTTT.